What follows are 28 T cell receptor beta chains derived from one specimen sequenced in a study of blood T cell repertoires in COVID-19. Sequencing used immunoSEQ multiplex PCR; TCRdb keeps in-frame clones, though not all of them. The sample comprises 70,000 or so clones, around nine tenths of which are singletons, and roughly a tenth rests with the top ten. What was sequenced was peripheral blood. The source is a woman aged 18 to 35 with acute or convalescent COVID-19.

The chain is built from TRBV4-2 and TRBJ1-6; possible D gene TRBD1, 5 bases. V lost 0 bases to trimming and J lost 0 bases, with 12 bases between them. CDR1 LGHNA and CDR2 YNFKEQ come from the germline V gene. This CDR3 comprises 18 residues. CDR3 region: CASSQDAYRFSYNSPLHF. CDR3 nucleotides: TGTGCCAGCAGCCAAGATGCTTACAGGTTCTCCTATAATTCACCCCTCCACTTT.

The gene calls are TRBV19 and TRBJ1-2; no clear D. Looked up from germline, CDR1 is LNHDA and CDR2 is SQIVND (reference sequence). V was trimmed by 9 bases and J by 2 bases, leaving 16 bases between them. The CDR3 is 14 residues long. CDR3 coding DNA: TGTGCCAGCGCTACCATGAGGGCCAACTATGGCTACACCTTC. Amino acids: CASATMRANYGYTF.

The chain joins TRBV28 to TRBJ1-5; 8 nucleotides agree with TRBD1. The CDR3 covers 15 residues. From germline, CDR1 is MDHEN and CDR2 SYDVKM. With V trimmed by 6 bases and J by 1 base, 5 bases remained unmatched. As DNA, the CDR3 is TGTGCCAGCAGCCCCGACAGGGGAAGCAATCAGCCCCAGCATTTT. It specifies CASSPDRGSNQPQHF. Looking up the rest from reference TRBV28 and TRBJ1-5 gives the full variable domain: DVKVTQSSRYLVKRTGEKVFLECVQDMDHENMFWYRQDPGLGLRLIYFSYDVKMKEKGDIPEGYSVSREKKERFSLILESASTNQTSMYLCASSPDRGSNQPQHFGDGTRLSIL.

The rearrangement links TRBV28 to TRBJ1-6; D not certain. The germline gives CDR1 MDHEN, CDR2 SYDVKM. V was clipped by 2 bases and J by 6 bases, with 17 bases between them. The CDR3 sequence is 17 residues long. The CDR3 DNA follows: TGTGCCAGCAGTTTAAAGTCGAGGCGATTGATTAATTCACCCCTCCACTTT. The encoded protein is CASSLKSRRLINSPLHF.

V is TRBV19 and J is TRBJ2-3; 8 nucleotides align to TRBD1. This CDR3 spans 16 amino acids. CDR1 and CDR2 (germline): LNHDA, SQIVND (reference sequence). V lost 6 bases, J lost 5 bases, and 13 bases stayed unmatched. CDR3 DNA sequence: TGTGCCAGTAGCGGTTTAAGGACAGGGCGGGGAGATACGCAGTATTTT. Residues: CASSGLRTGRGDTQYF.

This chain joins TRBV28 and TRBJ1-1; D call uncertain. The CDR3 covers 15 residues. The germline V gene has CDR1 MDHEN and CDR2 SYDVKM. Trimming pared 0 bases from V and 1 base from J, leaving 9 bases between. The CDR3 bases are TGTGCCAGCAGTTTATGGGCAGAACAGAACACTGAAGCTTTCTTT. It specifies CASSLWAEQNTEAFF.

The CDR3: CASRPTGKGYEQYF. The CDR3 DNA reads as TGCGCCAGCAGACCGACAGGGAAGGGCTACGAGCAGTACTTC. The rearrangement links TRBV5-1 to TRBJ2-7, with 7 bases that match TRBD1. CDR3 length equals 14 residues. In germline, CDR1 is SGHRS, CDR2 YFSETQ. J lost 3 bases, V lost 5 bases, and 8 bases had no gene match.

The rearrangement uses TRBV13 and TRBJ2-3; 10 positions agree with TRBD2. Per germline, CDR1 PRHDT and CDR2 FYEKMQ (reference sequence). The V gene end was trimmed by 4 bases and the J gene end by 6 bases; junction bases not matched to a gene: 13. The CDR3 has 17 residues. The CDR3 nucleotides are TGTGCCAGCAGCTCGAAAACCGGGACTAGCGCAACGGATACGCAGTATTTT. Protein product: CASSSKTGTSATDTQYF. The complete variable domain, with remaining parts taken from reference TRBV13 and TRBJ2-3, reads AAGVIQSPRHLIKEKRETATLKCYPIPRHDTVYWYQQGPGQDPQFLISFYEKMQSDKGSIPDRFSAQQFSDYHSELNMSSLELGDSALYFCASSSKTGTSATDTQYFGPGTRLTVL.

The CDR3 coding sequence is TGTGCCAGCAGCTTAGTGGGGCACGGAATAAGCTCCTATAATTCACCCCTCCACTTT. Protein product: CASSLVGHGISSYNSPLHF. The chain is built from TRBV7-8 and TRBJ1-6; the D gene is possibly TRBD1 (5 bases). V was clipped by 1 base and J by 0 bases, with 16 bases between them. The germline CDR1 and CDR2 sequences are SGHVS and FQNEAQ. The CDR3 is 19 amino acids.

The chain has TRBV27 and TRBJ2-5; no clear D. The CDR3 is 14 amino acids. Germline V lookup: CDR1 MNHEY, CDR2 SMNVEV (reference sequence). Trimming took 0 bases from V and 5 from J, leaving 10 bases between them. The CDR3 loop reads CASSLSLLGETQYF. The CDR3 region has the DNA TGTGCCAGCAGTTTATCACTTCTCGGGGAGACCCAGTACTTC.

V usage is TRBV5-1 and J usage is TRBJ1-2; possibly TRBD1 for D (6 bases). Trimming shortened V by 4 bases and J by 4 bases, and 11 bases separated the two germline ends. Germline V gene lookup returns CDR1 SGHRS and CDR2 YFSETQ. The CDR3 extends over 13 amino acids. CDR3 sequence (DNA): TGCGCCAGCAGCGCCGGACAGATCTATGGCTACACCTTC. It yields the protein CASSAGQIYGYTF.

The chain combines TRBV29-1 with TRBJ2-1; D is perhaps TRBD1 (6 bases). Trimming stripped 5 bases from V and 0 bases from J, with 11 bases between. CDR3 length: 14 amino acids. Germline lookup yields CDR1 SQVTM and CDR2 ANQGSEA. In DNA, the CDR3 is TGCAGCGTTCGCAGGGGAAACTCCTACAATGAGCAGTTCTTC. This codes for CSVRRGNSYNEQFF.

The CDR3 is CASSQRTSANTDTQYF. CDR3 nucleotide sequence: TGTGCCAGCTCACAACGGACTAGCGCGAACACAGATACGCAGTATTTT. The rearrangement links TRBV18 to TRBJ2-3; 9 nucleotides line up with TRBD2. With 4 bases clipped from V and 2 bases from J, the junction kept 7 bases outside the gene matches. The CDR3 runs to 16 residues. The germline gives CDR1 KGHSH, CDR2 LQKENI.

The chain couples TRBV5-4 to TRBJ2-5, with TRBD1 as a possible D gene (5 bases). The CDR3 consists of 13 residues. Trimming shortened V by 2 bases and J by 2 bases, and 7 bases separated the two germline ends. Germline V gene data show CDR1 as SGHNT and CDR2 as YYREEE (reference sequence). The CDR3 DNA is TGTGCCAGCAGCTTTCGACAGCAAGAGACCCAGTACTTC. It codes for CASSFRQQETQYF.

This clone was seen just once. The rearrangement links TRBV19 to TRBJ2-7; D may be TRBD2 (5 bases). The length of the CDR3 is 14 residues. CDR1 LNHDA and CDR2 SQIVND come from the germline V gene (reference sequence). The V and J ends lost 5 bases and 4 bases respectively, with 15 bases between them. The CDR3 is CASSPRAYSYEQYF. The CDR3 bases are TGTGCCAGTAGTCCGAGGGCATACTCATACGAGCAGTACTTC.

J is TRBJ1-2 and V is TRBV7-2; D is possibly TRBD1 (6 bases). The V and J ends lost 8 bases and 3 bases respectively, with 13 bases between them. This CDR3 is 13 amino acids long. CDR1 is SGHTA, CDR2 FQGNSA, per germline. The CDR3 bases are TGTGCCAGCGGGGGCTTCAGGGACTATGGCTACACCTTC. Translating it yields CASGGFRDYGYTF. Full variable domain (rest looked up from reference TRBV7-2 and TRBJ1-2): GAGVSQSPSNKVTEKGKDVELRCDPISGHTALYWYRQSLGQGLEFLIYFQGNSAPDKSGLPSDRFSAERTGGSVSTLTIQRTQQEDSAVYLCASGGFRDYGYTFGSGTRLTVV.

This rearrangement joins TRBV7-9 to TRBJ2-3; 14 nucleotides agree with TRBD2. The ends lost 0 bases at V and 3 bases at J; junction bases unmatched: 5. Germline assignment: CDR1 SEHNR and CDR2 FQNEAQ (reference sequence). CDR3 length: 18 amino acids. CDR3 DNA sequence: TGTGCCAGCAGCTTAGCGTATGGGACTAGCGGGAGAACAGATACGCAGTATTTT. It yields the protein CASSLAYGTSGRTDTQYF.

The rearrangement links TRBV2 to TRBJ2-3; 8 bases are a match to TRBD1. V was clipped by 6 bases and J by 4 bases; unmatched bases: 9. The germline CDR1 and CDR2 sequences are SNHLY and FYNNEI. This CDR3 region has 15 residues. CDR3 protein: CASREDRVFADTQYF. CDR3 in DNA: TGTGCCAGCAGGGAGGACAGGGTTTTCGCAGATACGCAGTATTTT.

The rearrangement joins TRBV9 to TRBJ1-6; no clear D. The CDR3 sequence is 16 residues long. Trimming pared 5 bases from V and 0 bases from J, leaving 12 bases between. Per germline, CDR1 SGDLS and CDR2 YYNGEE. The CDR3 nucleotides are TGTGCCAGCAGGAGGGCGGAGTCCTCCTATAATTCACCCCTCCACTTT. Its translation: CASRRAESSYNSPLHF.

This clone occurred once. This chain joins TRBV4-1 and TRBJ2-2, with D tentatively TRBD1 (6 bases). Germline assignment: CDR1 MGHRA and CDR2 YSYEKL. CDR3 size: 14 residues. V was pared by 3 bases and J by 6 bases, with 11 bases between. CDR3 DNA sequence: TGCGCCAGCAGCCAGTGGCAGGGGTCCGGGGAGCTGTTTTTT. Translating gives CASSQWQGSGELFF.

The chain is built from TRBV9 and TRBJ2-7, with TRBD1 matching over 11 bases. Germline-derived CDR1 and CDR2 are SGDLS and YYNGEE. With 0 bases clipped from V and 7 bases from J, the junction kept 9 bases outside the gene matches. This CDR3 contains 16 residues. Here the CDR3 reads CASSVDSDRGLWEQYF. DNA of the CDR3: TGTGCCAGCAGCGTAGACTCGGACAGGGGGCTTTGGGAGCAGTACTTC.

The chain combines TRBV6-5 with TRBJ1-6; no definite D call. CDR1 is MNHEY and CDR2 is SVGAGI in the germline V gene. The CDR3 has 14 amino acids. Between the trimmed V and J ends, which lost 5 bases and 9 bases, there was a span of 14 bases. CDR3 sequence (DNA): TGTGCCAGCAGTCAGCCTCGGTCGGGTTCACCCCTCCACTTT. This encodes CASSQPRSGSPLHF.

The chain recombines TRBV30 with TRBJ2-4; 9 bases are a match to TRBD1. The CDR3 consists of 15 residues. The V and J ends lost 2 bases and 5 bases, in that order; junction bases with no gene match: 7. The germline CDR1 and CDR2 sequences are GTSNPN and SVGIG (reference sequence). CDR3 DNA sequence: TGTGCCTGGAGTTTGGGACAGGGAGGGGAAAACATTCAGTACTTC. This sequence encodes CAWSLGQGGENIQYF.

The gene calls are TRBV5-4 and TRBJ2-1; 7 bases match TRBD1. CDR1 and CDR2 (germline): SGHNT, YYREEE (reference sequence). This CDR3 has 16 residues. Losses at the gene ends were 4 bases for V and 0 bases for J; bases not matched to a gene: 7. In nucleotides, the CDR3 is TGTGCCAGCAGCACAGACAGGGATCACTCCTACAATGAGCAGTTCTTC. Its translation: CASSTDRDHSYNEQFF.

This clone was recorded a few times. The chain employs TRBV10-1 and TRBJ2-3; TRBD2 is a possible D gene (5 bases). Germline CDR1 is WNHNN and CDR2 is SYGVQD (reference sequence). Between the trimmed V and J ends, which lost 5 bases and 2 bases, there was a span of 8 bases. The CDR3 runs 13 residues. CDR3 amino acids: CASSYGVTDTQYF. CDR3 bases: TGCGCCAGCAGTTACGGGGTCACAGATACGCAGTATTTT.

The CDR3: CASSANSGGVGEKLFF. CDR3 sequence (DNA): TGTGCCAGCAGTGCGAATTCGGGGGGAGTAGGGGAAAAACTGTTTTTT. The rearrangement uses TRBV27 and TRBJ1-4; D perhaps matches TRBD1 (5 bases). The CDR3 covers 16 residues. CDR1 is MNHEY, CDR2 SMNVEV, per germline (reference sequence). Trimming left V 5 bases short and J 8 bases short, with 21 bases between.

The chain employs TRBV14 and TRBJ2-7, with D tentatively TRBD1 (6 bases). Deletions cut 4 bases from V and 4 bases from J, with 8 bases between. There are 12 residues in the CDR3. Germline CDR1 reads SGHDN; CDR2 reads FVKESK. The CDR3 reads CASSLQGYEQYF. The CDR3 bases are TGTGCCAGCAGCCTACAGGGATACGAGCAGTACTTC.

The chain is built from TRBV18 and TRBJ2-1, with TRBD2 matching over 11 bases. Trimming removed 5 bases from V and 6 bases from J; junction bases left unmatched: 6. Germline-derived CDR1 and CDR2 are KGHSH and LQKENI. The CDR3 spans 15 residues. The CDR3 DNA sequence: TGTGCCAGCTCAGTCTTAGCGGGAGGGGCCAATGAGCAGTTCTTC. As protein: CASSVLAGGANEQFF.